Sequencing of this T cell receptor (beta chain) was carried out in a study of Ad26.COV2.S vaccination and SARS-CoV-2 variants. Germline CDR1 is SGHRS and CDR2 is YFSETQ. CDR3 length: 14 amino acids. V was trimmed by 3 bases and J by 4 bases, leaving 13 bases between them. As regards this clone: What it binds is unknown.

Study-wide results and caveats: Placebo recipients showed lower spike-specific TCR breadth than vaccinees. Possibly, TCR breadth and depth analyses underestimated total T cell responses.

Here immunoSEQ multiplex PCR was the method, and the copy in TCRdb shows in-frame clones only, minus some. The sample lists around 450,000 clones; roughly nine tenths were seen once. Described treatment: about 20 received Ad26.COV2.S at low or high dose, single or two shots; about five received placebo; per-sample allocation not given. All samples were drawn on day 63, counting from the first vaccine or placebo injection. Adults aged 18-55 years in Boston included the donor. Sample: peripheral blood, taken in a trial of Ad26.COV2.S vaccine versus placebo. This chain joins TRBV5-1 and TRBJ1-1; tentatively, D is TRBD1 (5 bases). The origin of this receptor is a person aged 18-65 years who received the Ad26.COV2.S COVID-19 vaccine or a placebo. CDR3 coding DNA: TGCGCCAGCAGCTCGTCCGGGGGGAGCACTGAAGCTTTCTTT. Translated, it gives CASSSSGGSTEAFF.